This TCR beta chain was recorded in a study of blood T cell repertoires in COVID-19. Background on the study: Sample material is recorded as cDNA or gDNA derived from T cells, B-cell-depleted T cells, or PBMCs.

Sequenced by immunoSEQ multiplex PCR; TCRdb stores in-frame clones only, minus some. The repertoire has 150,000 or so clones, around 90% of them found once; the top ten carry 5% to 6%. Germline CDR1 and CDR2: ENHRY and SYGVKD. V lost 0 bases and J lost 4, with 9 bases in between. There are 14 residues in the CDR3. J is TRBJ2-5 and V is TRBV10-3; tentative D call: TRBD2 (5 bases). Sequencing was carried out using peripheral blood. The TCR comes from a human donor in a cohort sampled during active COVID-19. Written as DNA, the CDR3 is TGTGCCATCAGTGAGTCCGAGGGCCGAGAGACCCAGTACTTC. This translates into CAISESEGRETQYF.